This T cell receptor gamma chain comes out of a study of intestinal T cells in coeliac disease (TCRdb year 2020). Describing the broader study: Coeliac patients were found to be much younger than controls, with mean ages of approximately 17 versus 53 years recorded in the TRG cohort. Duodenal biopsies from fewer than 40 coeliac disease patients and roughly 19 non-coeliac controls made up a second, larger TCR-gamma (TRG) cohort. In the TCR-delta (TRD) cohort, there were duodenal biopsies from around eleven coeliac disease patients and around eleven non-coeliac controls. The paper as a whole reports these results and caveats: There was no way to tell repeated CDR3 amino acid sequences apart from PCR duplicates. FFPE-derived DNA was found to be relatively degraded, and loss of a proportion of TCR sequences in each sample was likely caused by this degradation. All 22 biopsies in training were correctly classified by TRD kmer-based clustering, and a leave-one-out accuracy of roughly 91% was reported. Age was significantly different between the coeliac and control groups, but splitting the analysis by age did not give a significant classification. Of some 54 biopsies, approximately 51 (94.4%) were correctly classified by TRG clustering, and a leave-one-out accuracy of roughly 90% was reported.

From cysteine to phenylalanine, the CDR3 is 11 amino acids long. Here the CDR3 DNA is all that survives: 33 bases in frame from base 1. V and J are trimmed by 9 bases and 7 bases, and the gene matches miss 7 bases of the junction. Library preparation employed multiplex PCR. TCRdb shows the sequencer as Ion Torrent PGM. TRG repertoires were amplified from around 0.2 ug of biopsy DNA with the LymphoTrack kit, in which Illumina adapters are carried by the primers. After purification with AMPure XP beads and quantification on a 2100 Bioanalyzer, the TRG amplicons were pooled in equimolar amounts. An Ion PGM instrument was used to sequence the TRG libraries. Per the source publication's procedure: Reads in which more than 10% of nucleotides fell below the per-patient third-quartile quality score were removed with FastX. Alignment of reads was performed with IMGT/HighV-QUEST so that V, D and J genes were assigned, CDR3 regions were identified and functionality was assessed. Sequences were converted to amino acids, and every sequence predicted to be non-functional was removed. CDR3s were broken into kmers both with and without positional annotation, kmer frequencies were analysed by PCA, and samples were clustered using each of the 1023 combinations of PCs 1-10. Classification was validated by leave-one-out cross-validation, re-optimising parameters on the remaining samples each time. Shannon diversity was computed with the vegan R package from repeated random subsamples equal to the lowest read count. Clones were re-identified by TCRdb from the public reads with CATT, and rows with the same DNA were merged. TCRdb's processing, not the study's, gives the V and J calls here. The sample yields some 520 gamma-chain clones; 52% were counted once. The top ten clonotypes cover 18% of the sample.

Genomic DNA was extracted with the QIAamp DNA FFPE tissue kit from ten 5-um FFPE scrolls per case. Classification of coeliac disease based on the TCR repertoire was tested using fully anonymised formalin-fixed paraffin-embedded duodenal biopsies that were surplus to diagnostic needs. This clone occurred a few times. The target of this receptor is not known. This sequence may be a read error, since a much larger clone differs from it by one base. The sample carries other DNA sequences with the same CDR3. Sequencing was performed on a duodenal biopsy. The TCR sequence derives from a human donor with celiac disease. The chain was built from TRGV10 and TRGJ1 or TRGJ2. TRGV10 qualifies as an ORF whose function is uncertain. The CDR3 protein: CAACCHYKKLF. The sequence in DNA is TGTGCTGCGTGCTGTCACTATAAGAAACTCTTT.